This entry lists 28 T cell receptor beta chains sequenced from one sample in a study of cytomegalovirus exposure and HLA in healthy donors. PCR employed 60 Vbeta and 13 Jbeta primers. Assay used: immunoSEQ multiplex PCR; TCRdb lists only in-frame clones, some missing. This repertoire comprises some 48,000 clones; its ten largest clones make up 25% to 30%. What was sequenced was PBMCs. The receptors derive from a man in his forties in good health and CMV-seropositive.

This chain connects TRBV9 to TRBJ2-1; the match to TRBD1 covers 8 bases. The CDR3 is 15 residues long. Germline loops: CDR1 SGDLS, CDR2 YYNGEE. J was trimmed by 3 bases and V by 4 bases; bases with no gene match: 6. CDR3 sequence: CASSNQGALYNEQFF. The CDR3 DNA is TGTGCCAGCAGCAATCAGGGGGCTCTCTACAATGAGCAGTTCTTC.

This chain uses TRBV7-8 with TRBJ2-1; D not certain. Germline CDR1 reads SGHVS; CDR2 reads FQNEAQ. CDR3 length equals 13 residues. With 3 bases removed from V and 9 bases from J, the gap between germline ends came to 12 bases. Here the CDR3 reads CASSLTANPEQFF. DNA for the CDR3: TGTGCCAGCAGCTTGACTGCGAACCCTGAGCAGTTCTTC.

J is TRBJ1-3 and V is TRBV7-8; D might be TRBD1 (6 bases). This CDR3 has 16 residues. CDR1 is SGHVS and CDR2 is FQNEAQ in the germline V gene. V was clipped by 3 bases and J by 3 bases, with 15 bases between them. The chain's CDR3 is CASSLDVGAYGNTIYF. As DNA, the CDR3 is TGTGCCAGCAGCTTGGACGTGGGGGCGTATGGAAACACCATATATTTT.

The chain links TRBV9 to TRBJ2-3; D not certain. Between the trimmed V and J ends, which lost 4 bases and 0 bases, there was a span of 6 bases. Germline CDR1 reads SGDLS; CDR2 reads YYNGEE. The CDR3 length is 13 residues. The CDR3 reads CASSPTSTDTQYF. The CDR3 coding sequence is TGTGCCAGCAGCCCGACTAGCACAGATACGCAGTATTTT.

J is TRBJ2-2 and V is TRBV12-5; 10 bases align to TRBD1. The J segment lost 0 bases and the V segment lost 6 bases, leaving 1 base of the junction unmatched. From germline, CDR1 is LGHNT and CDR2 FRNRAP. This CDR3 spans 15 amino acids. CDR3 in amino acids: CASGGQGANTGELFF. In DNA, the CDR3 is TGTGCTAGTGGCGGACAGGGGGCGAACACCGGGGAGCTGTTTTTT.

J is TRBJ1-3 and V is TRBV6-1, with 7 bases lining up with TRBD1. V shed 4 bases, J shed 1 base, and the junction held 4 bases outside the gene matches. CDR3 length: 15 residues. From germline, CDR1 is MNHNS and CDR2 SASEGT. CDR3 loop: CASSGDRDSGNTIYF. The CDR3 DNA reads TGTGCCAGCAGTGGTGACAGGGATTCTGGAAACACCATATATTTT.

The chain recombines TRBV28 with TRBJ1-2; perhaps TRBD1 as D (5 bases). In germline, CDR1 is MDHEN, CDR2 SYDVKM. V shed 2 bases and J shed 2 bases, with 9 bases lying between them. The CDR3 is 14 amino acids. CDR3 DNA sequence: TGTGCCAGCAGTTTACGACAGCTCAACTATGGCTACACCTTC. Its translation: CASSLRQLNYGYTF.

The chain is built from TRBV27 and TRBJ2-3, with 11 bases aligning to TRBD2. This CDR3 region has 18 residues. Trimming at V came to 2 bases and at J to 0 bases, leaving 7 bases not matched to a gene. The germline gives CDR1 MNHEY, CDR2 SMNVEV (reference sequence). The CDR3 DNA reads as TGTGCCAGCAGTTTAGGGACTAGCGGACCATTGAGCACAGATACGCAGTATTTT. Its protein is CASSLGTSGPLSTDTQYF.

V gene TRBV9 combines with J gene TRBJ2-2; TRBD2 matches at 11 bases. The germline CDR1 and CDR2 sequences are SGDLS and YYNGEE. This CDR3 region has 15 residues. The ends lost 4 bases at V and 3 bases at J; junction bases unmatched: 2. CDR3 sequence: CASSKGLADTGELFF. Written as DNA, the CDR3 is TGTGCCAGCAGCAAGGGACTAGCGGACACCGGGGAGCTGTTTTTT.

The gene calls are TRBV6-5 and TRBJ2-3; no definite D call. Between the trimmed V and J ends, which lost 6 bases and 2 bases, there was a span of 9 bases. The V gene's germline CDR1 is MNHEY and CDR2 SVGAGI. This CDR3 is 13 amino acids long. In nucleotides, the CDR3 is TGTGCCAGCAGGGCGGCCTACACAGATACGCAGTATTTT. Protein sequence: CASRAAYTDTQYF.

The chain uses TRBV2 and TRBJ1-5; 9 nucleotides align to TRBD1. The V gene end was trimmed by 5 bases and the J gene end by 2 bases; junction bases not matched to a gene: 1. The CDR3 totals 14 residues. CDR1 is SNHLY, CDR2 FYNNEI, per germline. The CDR3 DNA is TGTGCCAGCAGTCGGGACAGGGGCAATCAGCCCCAGCATTTT. It translates to CASSRDRGNQPQHF.

The V and J genes are TRBV19 and TRBJ2-7; 13 nucleotides align to TRBD2. The CDR3 loop spans 16 amino acids. The V gene's germline CDR1 is LNHDA and CDR2 SQIVND (reference sequence). The V segment lost 4 bases and the J segment 4 bases; nucleotides outside the gene matches: 7. CDR3 in amino acids: CASSRYGLAGAYEQYF. CDR3 in DNA: TGTGCCAGTAGTAGATACGGACTAGCGGGAGCGTACGAGCAGTACTTC.

The V call is TRBV6-1, the J call TRBJ1-3; 7 bases are shared with TRBD1. The V gene end was trimmed by 8 bases and the J gene end by 4 bases; junction bases not matched to a gene: 8. The CDR3 runs 14 residues. Germline loops: CDR1 MNHNS, CDR2 SASEGT. In DNA, the CDR3 is TGTGCCAGCTCTTTGACAGGGTACGGAAACACCATATATTTT. This translates into CASSLTGYGNTIYF.

V gene TRBV6-5 combines with J gene TRBJ2-7, with 7 bases lining up with TRBD2. Germline assignment: CDR1 MNHEY and CDR2 SVGAGI. The CDR3 extends over 14 amino acids. The J segment lost 4 bases and the V segment lost 2 bases, leaving 5 bases of the junction unmatched. For the CDR3, the DNA is TGTGCCAGCAGTTACCGCGGGAGTCGGTACGAGCAGTACTTC. Amino acid sequence: CASSYRGSRYEQYF.

The genes are TRBV6-5 and TRBJ2-7; D is perhaps TRBD1 (5 bases). The CDR3 runs 12 residues. V shed 8 bases and J shed 3 bases, with 11 bases lying between them. CDR1 MNHEY and CDR2 SVGAGI come from the germline V gene. CDR3 protein: CASPKGHYEQYF. The CDR3 coding sequence is TGTGCCAGCCCCAAGGGGCACTACGAGCAGTACTTC.

The chain links TRBV6-4 to TRBJ2-1, with a tentative D call TRBD1 (5 bases). Deletions cut 0 bases from V and 6 bases from J, with 6 bases between. The V gene's germline CDR1 is MRHNA and CDR2 SNTAGT. The CDR3 consists of 13 residues. Here the CDR3 reads CASSDSTVNEQFF. The CDR3 DNA reads as TGTGCCAGCAGTGACTCGACAGTCAATGAGCAGTTCTTC.

V gene TRBV14 combines with J gene TRBJ2-7; a weak D match, TRBD2 (6 bases). V gave up 3 bases and J gave up 3 bases, with 12 bases separating them. Germline assignment: CDR1 SGHDN and CDR2 FVKESK. There are 14 residues in the CDR3. CDR3 in amino acids: CASSHGTGVYEQYF. In DNA, the CDR3 is TGTGCCAGCAGCCACGGGACGGGAGTCTACGAGCAGTACTTC.

J is TRBJ1-4 and V is TRBV11-2; D is perhaps TRBD1 (5 bases). This CDR3 is 15 amino acids long. V lost 5 bases and J 10 bases, leaving 20 bases between the germline ends. Looked up from germline, CDR1 is SGHAT and CDR2 is FQNNGV. The DNA for the CDR3 is TGTGCCAGCAGCGAATCCGGGACTACCAGAGGAAAACTGTTTTTT. Protein sequence: CASSESGTTRGKLFF.

The chain combines TRBV30 with TRBJ1-1; perhaps TRBD1 as D (5 bases). Trimming took 8 bases from V and 2 from J, leaving 15 bases between them. The CDR3 is 13 amino acids. Germline V CDR1 and CDR2: GTSNPN, SVGIG (reference sequence). The CDR3 region is CAGSRDPNTEAFF. CDR3 sequence (DNA): TGTGCCGGATCCAGGGATCCTAACACTGAAGCTTTCTTT.

V and J are TRBV5-4 and TRBJ1-3, with 9 positions matching TRBD1. Losses at the gene ends were 4 bases for V and 0 bases for J; bases not matched to a gene: 2. The germline CDR1 and CDR2 sequences are SGHNT and YYREEE (reference sequence). The CDR3 spans 15 residues. CDR3 loop: CASSGTGNSGNTIYF. The CDR3 DNA follows: TGTGCCAGCAGCGGGACAGGGAACTCTGGAAACACCATATATTTT.

For this clone: The same CDR3 is also encoded by other DNA sequences in this sample. This chain connects TRBV5-1 to TRBJ2-5; TRBD1 matches at 9 bases. CDR1 and CDR2 (germline): SGHRS, YFSETQ. The CDR3 totals 14 residues. The V and J ends lost 3 bases and 5 bases, in that order; junction bases with no gene match: 5. Written as DNA, the CDR3 is TGCGCCAGCAGCTCAACAGGGGGCGGTGAGACCCAGTACTTC. It is translated as CASSSTGGGETQYF.

This chain connects TRBV6-5 to TRBJ2-5; TRBD1 might be the D (7 bases). Germline CDR1 MNHEY, CDR2 SVGAGI. The V and J ends lost 2 bases and 7 bases respectively, with 20 bases between them. The CDR3 length is 16 residues. This CDR3 is CASSYPGDSRRGTQYF. The CDR3, as DNA: TGTGCCAGCAGTTACCCCGGGGACAGTAGGCGGGGGACCCAGTACTTC.

The CDR3 region has the DNA TGTGCCAGCAGCTCAACAGGGGGGGACATTCAGTACTTC. Translating it yields CASSSTGGDIQYF. The rearrangement uses TRBV7-2 and TRBJ2-4, with a tentative D call TRBD1 (8 bases). This CDR3 is built from 13 residues. Germline-derived CDR1 and CDR2 are SGHTA and FQGNSA. V lost 4 bases, J lost 8 bases, and 12 bases lay in between. The whole variable domain, filled in from reference TRBV7-2 and TRBJ2-4, reads GAGVSQSPSNKVTEKGKDVELRCDPISGHTALYWYRQSLGQGLEFLIYFQGNSAPDKSGLPSDRFSAERTGGSVSTLTIQRTQQEDSAVYLCASSSTGGDIQYFGAGTRLSVL.

The rearrangement joins TRBV5-1 to TRBJ2-5; TRBD2 aligns across 10 bases. CDR1 and CDR2 from the germline V gene are SGHRS and YFSETQ. This CDR3 has 14 amino acids. With 7 bases clipped from V and 4 bases from J, the junction kept 7 bases outside the gene matches. The CDR3, as DNA: TGCGCCAGCCAGGCTAGCGGGGGAGGAGAGACCCAGTACTTC. Translation: CASQASGGGETQYF.

V gene TRBV7-9 combines with J gene TRBJ1-1; 7 bases agree with TRBD1. Germline loops: CDR1 SEHNR, CDR2 FQNEAQ (reference sequence). With V trimmed by 5 bases and J by 11 bases, 8 bases remained unmatched. The CDR3 extends over 12 amino acids. The CDR3 sequence is CASSRDRVGAFF. The DNA of the CDR3 is TGTGCCAGCAGCCGCGACAGGGTCGGGGCTTTCTTT.

The rearrangement joins TRBV28 to TRBJ2-1, with 9 bases that match TRBD1. J lost 2 bases, V lost 4 bases, and 3 bases had no gene match. The length of the CDR3 is 15 residues. CDR1 is MDHEN, CDR2 SYDVKM, per germline. The DNA of the CDR3 is TGTGCCAGCAGTTCGGGACAGGGCCCCTACAATGAGCAGTTCTTC. This codes for CASSSGQGPYNEQFF.

The chain employs TRBV6-1 and TRBJ1-6, with 7 bases matching TRBD1. The CDR3 is 15 residues long. V was clipped by 2 bases and J by 11 bases; unmatched bases: 9. Germline CDR1 is MNHNS and CDR2 is SASEGT. For the CDR3, the DNA is TGTGCCAGCAGTGAAAAAAGGACAGGTGCGCCACCCCTCCACTTT. Translating gives CASSEKRTGAPPLHF.

This chain links TRBV30 with TRBJ2-1, with unresolved D. Trimming shortened V by 0 bases and J by 10 bases, and 7 bases separated the two germline ends. The CDR3 extends over 11 amino acids. Germline assignment: CDR1 GTSNPN and CDR2 SVGIG (reference sequence). Here the CDR3 reads CAWSVLREQFF. The CDR3 DNA is TGTGCCTGGAGTGTACTAAGGGAGCAGTTCTTC.